One and the same sample provided the 32 T cell receptor beta chains below, sequenced in a study of Ad26.COV2.S vaccination and SARS-CoV-2 variants. The protocol was immunoSEQ multiplex PCR, while the TCRdb copy is restricted to in-frame clones and leaves out a portion. Of 300,000 to 450,000 clones in the sample, 92% were seen once. The specimen comprised peripheral blood, sampled after recovery from COVID-19. Source of these receptors: a human donor who had recovered from COVID-19.

With respect to this clone: Different DNA sequences within this sample yield the same CDR3. This chain joins TRBV6-5 and TRBJ1-1, with 7 bases lining up with TRBD1. This CDR3 comprises 13 residues. CDR1 and CDR2 (germline): MNHEY, SVGAGI. Trimming cost V 6 bases and J 1 base; bases outside gene matches: 2. The DNA of the CDR3 is TGTGCCAGCAGACGGACAGGGAACACTGAAGCTTTCTTT. Its protein product is CASRRTGNTEAFF.

The sample holds a few counts of this clone. The rearrangement joins TRBV29-1 to TRBJ1-1; D ambiguous. There are 12 residues in the CDR3. The V end lost 6 bases, the J end lost 2 bases, and 10 bases lay between the germline ends. Germline-derived CDR1 and CDR2 are SQVTM and ANQGSEA. CDR3 region: CSVAGSNTEAFF. Here the CDR3 DNA reads TGCAGCGTAGCTGGGAGTAACACTGAAGCTTTCTTT.

The V and J genes are TRBV5-1 and TRBJ2-2; 9 positions agree with TRBD1. V was clipped by 4 bases and J by 7 bases; unmatched bases: 8. The germline CDR1 and CDR2 sequences are SGHRS and YFSETQ. This CDR3 contains 15 residues. CDR3 region: CASSPGQGLSGELFF. CDR3 nucleotide sequence: TGCGCCAGCAGCCCAGGACAGGGGTTGAGCGGGGAGCTGTTTTTT. Supplemented by reference TRBV5-1 and TRBJ2-2, the full variable domain reads KAGVTQTPRYLIKTRGQQVTLSCSPISGHRSVSWYQQTPGQGLQFLFEYFSETQRNKGNFPGRFSGRQFSNSRSEMNVSTLELGDSALYLCASSPGQGLSGELFFGEGSRLTVL.

The chain uses TRBV10-3 and TRBJ2-6, with D possibly matching TRBD1 (6 bases). The V gene lost 0 bases and the J gene lost 4 bases, with 10 bases spanning the gap. CDR1 ENHRY and CDR2 SYGVKD come from the germline V gene. The CDR3 has 16 amino acids. CDR3 residues: CAISESRGKGANVLTF. The CDR3 DNA follows: TGTGCCATCAGTGAGTCGAGGGGGAAAGGGGCCAACGTCCTGACTTTC.

The chain carries TRBV11-2 and TRBJ2-7; D remains ambiguous. The CDR3 contains 15 residues. Trimming pared 0 bases from V and 1 base from J, leaving 10 bases between. CDR1 and CDR2 from the germline V gene are SGHAT and FQNNGV. The CDR3, as DNA: TGTGCCAGCAGCTTAGAGGATAGGGATTCCTACGAGCAGTACTTC. Protein sequence: CASSLEDRDSYEQYF.

The rearrangement joins TRBV5-1 to TRBJ2-2; D is tentatively TRBD1 or TRBD2 (5 bases each). V lost 4 bases to trimming and J lost 3 bases, with 13 bases between them. Germline CDR1 and CDR2: SGHRS and YFSETQ. CDR3 size: 15 residues. As DNA, the CDR3 is TGCGCCAGCAGCCGCGGTCAGGGAGACACCGGGGAGCTGTTTTTT. Its protein is CASSRGQGDTGELFF.

The CDR3 sequence is CASSLGTGISYEQYF. The CDR3 DNA is TGTGCCAGCAGCTTGGGGACAGGGATATCCTACGAGCAGTACTTC. The chain is built from TRBV5-6 and TRBJ2-7, with 8 bases lining up with TRBD1. V lost 0 bases, J lost 1 base, and 3 bases stayed unmatched. The CDR3 extends over 15 amino acids. The germline V gene has CDR1 SGHDT and CDR2 YYEEEE.

The chain combines TRBV7-2 with TRBJ2-2, with 9 bases lining up with TRBD1. The V and J ends lost 4 bases and 2 bases, in that order; junction bases with no gene match: 5. This CDR3 region has 16 residues. Looked up from germline, CDR1 is SGHTA and CDR2 is FQGNSA. Written as DNA, the CDR3 is TGTGCCAGCAGCTCAAGGACAGGGGTCAACACCGGGGAGCTGTTTTTT. Amino acid sequence: CASSSRTGVNTGELFF.

CDR3 in DNA: TGTGCCAGCAGCTTAGCCTTACCCTCTGGGGCCAACGTCCTGACTTTC. Protein product: CASSLALPSGANVLTF. The chain has TRBV7-8 and TRBJ2-6; D uncertain. The V end was cut by 0 bases, the J end by 0 bases, with 6 bases between. The CDR3 sequence is 16 residues long. Per the germline V gene, CDR1 is SGHVS and CDR2 is FQNEAQ.

V is TRBV2 and J is TRBJ1-2; 7 nucleotides agree with TRBD1. The CDR3 extends over 13 amino acids. The germline V gene has CDR1 SNHLY and CDR2 FYNNEI. V lost 7 bases to trimming and J lost 4 bases; unmatched junction nucleotides: 6. The chain's CDR3 is CASMTGTVYGYTF. Written as DNA, the CDR3 is TGTGCCAGCATGACTGGGACAGTCTATGGCTACACCTTC.

The chain couples TRBV7-9 to TRBJ2-2; no reliable D call. The germline V gene has CDR1 SEHNR and CDR2 FQNEAQ (reference sequence). The length of the CDR3 is 15 residues. V was cut by 6 bases and J by 2 bases, with 13 bases left in between. The chain's CDR3 is CASRAPTINTGELFF. The CDR3 DNA reads TGTGCCAGCAGAGCACCAACCATAAACACCGGGGAGCTGTTTTTT.

The chain has TRBV5-6 and TRBJ2-7; 10 bases agree with TRBD2. This CDR3 spans 15 amino acids. Germline V gives CDR1 SGHDT, CDR2 YYEEEE. The V gene end was trimmed by 0 bases and the J gene end by 2 bases; junction bases not matched to a gene: 2. CDR3 sequence: CASSLGTSGPYEQYF. The DNA of the CDR3 is TGTGCCAGCAGCTTGGGGACTAGCGGCCCCTACGAGCAGTACTTC. Full variable domain (missing parts from reference TRBV5-6 and TRBJ2-7): DAGVTQSPTHLIKTRGQQVTLRCSPKSGHDTVSWYQQALGQGPQFIFQYYEEEERQRGNFPDRFSGHQFPNYSSELNVNALLLGDSALYLCASSLGTSGPYEQYFGPGTRLTVT.

The chain recombines TRBV2 with TRBJ1-5; D uncertain. Germline V CDR1 and CDR2: SNHLY, FYNNEI. The CDR3 spans 13 residues. The germline V and J ends were trimmed by 8 bases and 6 bases, with 14 bases remaining between them. The CDR3, as DNA: TGTGCCAGCGTCATAATCGCAGGTCAGCCCCAGCATTTT. It is translated as CASVIIAGQPQHF.

The rearrangement joins TRBV12-3 or TRBV12-4 to TRBJ2-5; possible D gene TRBD2, 6 bases. The CDR3 is made up of 13 amino acids. The V and J ends lost 5 bases and 3 bases respectively, with 10 bases between them. Written as DNA, the CDR3 is TGTGCCAGCAGTCGGCGGGGTAAAGAGACCCAGTACTTC. Its translation: CASSRRGKETQYF.

This clone has just one count. The chain combines TRBV10-2 with TRBJ2-7, with TRBD2 matching 7 bases. This CDR3 region has 15 residues. Germline CDR1 and CDR2: WSHSY and SAAADI. V was clipped by 2 bases and J by 6 bases; unmatched bases: 10. The DNA for the CDR3 is TGCGCCAGCAGTGAGCGTGGGGAGGGGATGGGCGAGCAGTACTTC. As protein: CASSERGEGMGEQYF.

CDR3 sequence (DNA): TGCGCCAGCAGCCCGCACAGGGACACTGAAGCTTTCTTT. Protein sequence: CASSPHRDTEAFF. The chain carries TRBV5-1 and TRBJ1-1, with D possibly matching TRBD1 (6 bases). V was trimmed by 4 bases and J by 3 bases, leaving 10 bases between them. The CDR3 loop spans 13 amino acids. Germline V CDR1 and CDR2: SGHRS, YFSETQ.

This rearrangement joins TRBV3-1 (or the pseudogene TRBV3-2) to TRBJ2-3, with TRBD2 identical over 10 bases. V dropped 1 base and J dropped 1; count of bases not matched to a gene: 11. CDR1 and CDR2 from the germline V gene are LGHDT and YNNKEL (reference sequence). The CDR3 is made up of 19 amino acids. The CDR3 DNA reads as TGTGCCAGCAGCCAAGGGCTAAGCGGGGGGGCCAGCGGCACAGATACGCAGTATTTT. Its translation is CASSQGLSGGASGTDTQYF.

This chain connects TRBV10-3 to TRBJ2-5; D is possibly TRBD1 or TRBD2 (5 bases each). Germline CDR1 ENHRY, CDR2 SYGVKD. V was shortened by 0 bases and J by 3 bases, with 8 bases between the two germline ends. The CDR3 is made up of 14 amino acids. CDR3 nucleotide sequence: TGTGCCATCAGTGAGTCTGTGGGGGAAGAGACCCAGTACTTC. Protein: CAISESVGEETQYF.

This chain links TRBV7-9 with TRBJ2-1; possibly TRBD2 for D (6 bases). Trimming took off 1 base at V and 0 bases at J, with 10 bases between the two ends. The germline gives CDR1 SEHNR, CDR2 FQNEAQ (reference sequence). The CDR3 totals 16 residues. CDR3 DNA sequence: TGTGCCAGCAGCTTAGGTCTCGGGGGCTCCTACAATGAGCAGTTCTTC. It codes for CASSLGLGGSYNEQFF.

This chain links TRBV18 with TRBJ1-1, with TRBD1 matching over 7 bases. Germline V gives CDR1 KGHSH, CDR2 LQKENI. Losses at the gene ends were 3 bases for V and 4 bases for J; bases not matched to a gene: 8. The CDR3 sequence is 15 residues long. CDR3 sequence (DNA): TGTGCCAGCTCACCGCAGGGGGAGAGGGGCACTGAAGCTTTCTTT. It yields the protein CASSPQGERGTEAFF.

This chain joins TRBV10-1 and TRBJ2-3, with 7 bases aligning to TRBD1. Germline trimming cut 10 bases from V and 2 bases from J; bases unmatched to any gene: 9. CDR1 and CDR2 from the germline V gene are WNHNN and SYGVQD (reference sequence). This CDR3 spans 14 amino acids. The CDR3 loop is CATKGDSYTDTQYF. In DNA, the CDR3 is TGCGCCACCAAGGGGGACAGTTACACAGATACGCAGTATTTT.

This clone was detected only once. J is TRBJ1-3 and V is TRBV7-9; possible D gene TRBD1, 5 bases. The CDR3 has 16 residues. Germline lookup yields CDR1 SEHNR and CDR2 FQNEAQ (reference sequence). Trimming took off 4 bases at V and 0 bases at J, with 13 bases between the two ends. This chain's CDR3 is CASSSPRDSSGNTIYF. The CDR3 region has the DNA TGTGCCAGCAGCTCCCCACGAGACAGCTCTGGAAACACCATATATTTT.

The J gene is TRBJ2-1, the V gene TRBV20-1; D gene uncertain. CDR1 is DFQATT and CDR2 is SNEGSKA in the germline V gene (reference sequence). Trimming took 3 bases from V and 0 from J, leaving 0 bases between them. The CDR3 loop spans 11 amino acids. This chain's CDR3 is CSASSYNEQFF. The DNA for the CDR3 is TGCAGTGCTAGCTCCTACAATGAGCAGTTCTTC.

This rearrangement joins TRBV12-3 or TRBV12-4 to TRBJ2-1; D perhaps matches TRBD2 (6 bases). Trimming removed 3 bases from V and 9 bases from J, with 9 bases in between. This CDR3 has 12 amino acids. In DNA, the CDR3 is TGTGCCAGCAGTTTTACGGGGGTTGAGCAGTTCTTC. It codes for CASSFTGVEQFF.

The chain links TRBV7-9 to TRBJ1-5; D uncertain. CDR3 length equals 14 residues. Germline loops: CDR1 SEHNR, CDR2 FQNEAQ (reference sequence). The V end lost 3 bases, the J end lost 1 base, and 7 bases lay between the germline ends. The CDR3 loop is CASSLETSNQPQHF. CDR3 DNA: TGTGCCAGCAGCTTGGAAACGAGCAATCAGCCCCAGCATTTT.

This clone has more than one count but fewer than ten. The same CDR3 can be traced to other DNA sequences in this sample. The chain is built from TRBV6-2 or TRBV6-3 and TRBJ1-1; no clear D. Trimming left V 3 bases short and J 3 bases short, with 8 bases between. This CDR3 is 13 amino acids long. The germline gives CDR1 MNHEY, CDR2 SVGEGT. The CDR3 is CASSYSRDTEAFF. CDR3 nucleotides: TGTGCCAGCAGTTATTCAAGGGACACTGAAGCTTTCTTT.

The V call is TRBV19, the J call TRBJ2-5; 11 nucleotides match TRBD1. The CDR3 runs 15 residues. Germline CDR1 is LNHDA and CDR2 is SQIVND (reference sequence). V dropped 4 bases and J dropped 5; count of bases not matched to a gene: 6. CDR3 sequence reads: CASSTQGQGAETQYF. CDR3 nucleotide sequence: TGTGCCAGTAGTACACAAGGACAGGGGGCGGAGACCCAGTACTTC.

This chain connects TRBV11-2 to TRBJ1-3; 8 nucleotides align to TRBD1. Trimming removed 1 base from V and 0 bases from J; junction bases left unmatched: 5. This CDR3 spans 17 amino acids. Germline V lookup: CDR1 SGHAT, CDR2 FQNNGV. CDR3 sequence reads: CASSLGDRSFSGNTIYF. The CDR3 nucleotides read TGTGCCAGCAGCTTAGGGGACAGGTCATTCTCTGGAAACACCATATATTTT. Supplemented by reference TRBV11-2 and TRBJ1-3, the full variable domain reads EAGVAQSPRYKIIEKRQSVAFWCNPISGHATLYWYQQILGQGPKLLIQFQNNGVVDDSQLPKDRFSAERLKGVDSTLKIQPAKLEDSAVYLCASSLGDRSFSGNTIYFGEGSWLTVV.

The chain recombines TRBV5-1 with TRBJ2-7, with 12 bases identical to TRBD1. CDR3 length: 14 residues. Per the germline V gene, CDR1 is SGHRS and CDR2 is YFSETQ. With V trimmed by 3 bases and J by 6 bases, 4 bases remained unmatched. The CDR3 here is CASSSGQGAGEQYF. DNA for the CDR3: TGCGCCAGCAGCTCGGGACAGGGGGCTGGCGAGCAGTACTTC.

The gene calls are TRBV6-5 and TRBJ1-5; D is perhaps TRBD1 (5 bases). V lost 5 bases to trimming and J lost 10 bases, with 15 bases between them. From germline, CDR1 is MNHEY and CDR2 SVGAGI. CDR3 length: 13 amino acids. The CDR3, as DNA: TGTGCCAGCAGTAGGGACGCACGGTATCCCCAGCATTTT. Residues: CASSRDARYPQHF.

The chain is built from TRBV10-3 and TRBJ1-6, with TRBD1 matching 7 bases. CDR1 and CDR2 from the germline V gene are ENHRY and SYGVKD. This CDR3 has 15 residues. The V gene end was trimmed by 5 bases and the J gene end by 5 bases; junction bases not matched to a gene: 6. In DNA form, the CDR3 reads TGTGCCATCAGTAAGGGCAGGGGGGATAATTCACCCCTCCACTTT. It yields the protein CAISKGRGDNSPLHF.

This rearrangement joins TRBV12-3 or TRBV12-4 to TRBJ1-1, with D maybe TRBD1 (5 bases). V lost 5 bases and J 7 bases, leaving 8 bases between the germline ends. The CDR3 spans 11 residues. CDR3 residues: CASSIGVEAFF. The CDR3 bases are TGTGCCAGCAGTATAGGGGTTGAAGCTTTCTTT.